Given below is one TCR beta chain in context. Antigen unknown. Unique molecular identifiers were incorporated when the TCRbeta library was constructed. TCRdb passed the PCR reads through MiXCR, listing each CDR3 protein once. The sample includes over 200,000 distinct CDR3 sequences, under 20% of them seen just once. This record comes from a study of T-cell reconstitution after alpha-beta-depleted transplantation in children. Findings and caveats of the study: Some patients' high day-60 TCRbeta diversity was traced to surviving recipient T cells and thymic progenitors. T-cell counts and diversity at one year post-transplant came mainly from newly produced T cells.

The CDR3 is made up of 13 amino acids. Deletions cut 0 bases from V and 6 bases from J, with 7 bases between. Germline loops: CDR1 LGHNA, CDR2 YNFKEQ. The sample consisted of PBMCs, mostly from graft donor cells, taken 360 days after TCRalphabeta/CD19-depleted stem cell transplant. This receptor was identified in a male patient aged 2-9 years who had a stem cell transplant for acute lymphoblastic leukemia, so the T cells may come from the graft donor. The genes are TRBV4-2 and TRBJ2-3; D is perhaps TRBD2 (6 bases). The CDR3 spells CASSQDLADTQYF. As DNA, the CDR3 is TGTGCCAGCAGCCAAGACCTAGCGGATACGCAGTATTTT.